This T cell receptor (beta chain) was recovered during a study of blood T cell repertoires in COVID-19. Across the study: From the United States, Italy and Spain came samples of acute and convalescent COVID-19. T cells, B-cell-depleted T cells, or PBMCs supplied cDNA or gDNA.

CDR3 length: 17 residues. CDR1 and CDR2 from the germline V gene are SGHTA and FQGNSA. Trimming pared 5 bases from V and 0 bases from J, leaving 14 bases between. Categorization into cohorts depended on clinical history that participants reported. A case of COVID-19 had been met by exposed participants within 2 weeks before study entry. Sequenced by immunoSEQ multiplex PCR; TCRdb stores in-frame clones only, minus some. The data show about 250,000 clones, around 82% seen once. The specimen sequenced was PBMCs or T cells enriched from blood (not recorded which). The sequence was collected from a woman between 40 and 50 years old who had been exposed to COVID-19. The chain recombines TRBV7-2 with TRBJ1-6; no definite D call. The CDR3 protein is CASSPQQAASYNSPLHF. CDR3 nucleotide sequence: TGTGCCAGCAGCCCCCAGCAGGCCGCCTCCTATAATTCACCCCTCCACTTT.